The sequence of this TCR beta chain was determined in a study of blood T cell repertoires in COVID-19. As for the study in general: In each case, the material was cDNA or gDNA derived from T cells, B-cell-depleted T cells, or PBMCs.

In the authors' workflow: Using reference gene primer amplification, nucleated cell counts were estimated. The assay was immunoSEQ multiplex PCR, and TCRdb's table has in-frame clones only and misses some. V, J and clone size are those of that table, while D and trimming were read from the DNA. The sample carries 400,000 to 550,000 clones, nearly 90% recorded once. V was cut by 0 bases and J by 8 bases, with 6 bases left in between. Germline V gene sequence: CDR1 SGHDT, CDR2 YYEEEE. CDR3 length equals 13 residues. This sequence originates from a woman in her late teens or twenties with acute COVID-19. The chain employs TRBV5-6 and TRBJ1-6; D is ambiguous. Sample: PBMCs or T cells enriched from blood (not recorded which). In nucleotides, the CDR3 is TGTGCCAGCAGCTTGGTCACGGATTCACCCCTCCACTTT. It yields the protein CASSLVTDSPLHF.